This T cell receptor beta chain was recovered during a study of OX40 agonist ivuxolimab in advanced cancers. Study observations and caveats: Among patients with partial responses at 0.1-3.0 mg/kg, clonal expansion was among the lowest.

Notes on this clone: Its antigen is undetermined.

V dropped 3 bases and J dropped 10 bases, with 16 bases sitting between them. Germline CDR1 reads LGHNA; CDR2 reads YSLEER. This CDR3 comprises 14 residues. This table comes from immunoSEQ multiplex PCR, and its TCRdb copy is limited to in-frame clones, with some not included. Of about 48,000 clones in the sample, around 89% were seen once. The chain joins TRBV4-3 to TRBJ2-1; D is possibly TRBD1 or TRBD2 (6 bases each). This sequence originates from an adult with an advanced solid tumor such as melanoma, head and neck, liver or kidney cancer. The source material was CD4+ or CD8+ T cells sorted from blood, sampled in a trial of the OX40 agonist ivuxolimab. CDR3 coding DNA: TGCGCCAGCAGCCATGCACGCCAGGGGAGGGAGCAGTTCTTC. This gives the protein CASSHARQGREQFF.